The 23 T cell receptor beta chains below were found in one sample sequenced in a study of cytomegalovirus exposure and HLA in healthy donors. Primers included in the PCR were 60 Vbeta and 13 Jbeta primers. TCRdb keeps only in-frame clones here, not all; method: immunoSEQ multiplex PCR. This repertoire comprises about 110,000 clones; its ten largest clones make up about 3.5%. The sequencing sample was made of PBMCs. The receptors shown here come from a man younger than 30 in good health and CMV-seronegative.

This chain links TRBV19 with TRBJ2-3, with 9 bases matching TRBD2. The CDR3 is made up of 15 amino acids. CDR1 and CDR2 (germline): LNHDA, SQIVND (reference sequence). The V segment lost 3 bases and the J segment 0 bases; nucleotides outside the gene matches: 1. The chain's CDR3 is CASSMTSGSTDTQYF. DNA for the CDR3: TGTGCCAGTAGTATGACTAGCGGAAGCACAGATACGCAGTATTTT.

This chain uses TRBV5-1 with TRBJ2-5; TRBD1 agrees at 12 bases. After removal of 2 bases from V and 2 bases from J, the junction contained 4 bases not matched to a gene. Germline loops: CDR1 SGHRS, CDR2 YFSETQ. The CDR3 has 16 amino acids. The CDR3 DNA sequence: TGCGCCAGCAGCTTCCAGGGACAGGGGGCGCAAGAGACCCAGTACTTC. It encodes CASSFQGQGAQETQYF.

The chain links TRBV5-6 to TRBJ1-2; TRBD1 agrees at 7 bases. The V segment lost 1 base and the J segment 5 bases; nucleotides outside the gene matches: 14. The germline V gene encodes CDR1 SGHDT and CDR2 YYEEEE. The CDR3 is made up of 17 amino acids. CDR3 nucleotide sequence: TGTGCCAGCAGCTTGCGCCGGACAGGCCTGTTCGGGTATGGCTACACCTTC. Residues: CASSLRRTGLFGYGYTF.

The rearrangement links TRBV7-9 to TRBJ1-6; TRBD1 aligns across 7 bases. V shed 4 bases, J shed 6 bases, and the junction held 6 bases outside the gene matches. This CDR3 spans 15 amino acids. CDR1 SEHNR and CDR2 FQNEAQ come from the germline V gene (reference sequence). CDR3 sequence reads: CASSSLGQRNSPLHF. CDR3 sequence (DNA): TGTGCCAGCAGCTCACTGGGACAGCGTAATTCACCCCTCCACTTT.

The V and J genes are TRBV7-8 and TRBJ2-3, with 9 bases aligning to TRBD2. V lost 2 bases, J lost 11 bases, and 8 bases stayed unmatched. There are 14 residues in the CDR3. The germline gives CDR1 SGHVS, CDR2 FQNEAQ. CDR3 sequence reads: CASSLLYSGSEQYF. In DNA, the CDR3 is TGTGCCAGCAGCTTACTTTATAGCGGGAGCGAGCAGTATTTT.

Note on this clone: One junction end disagrees with the germline gene, perhaps due to a read error. V usage is TRBV15 and J usage is TRBJ2-5, with 8 bases matching TRBD1. This CDR3 region has 14 residues. Looked up from germline, CDR1 is LNHNV and CDR2 is YYDKDF (reference sequence). CDR3 sequence: CATSRDRGGETQYF. Here the CDR3 DNA reads TGTGCCACCAGTAGAGACAGGGGTGGGGAGACCCAGTACTTC.

The chain is built from TRBV7-8 and TRBJ2-1, with D tentatively TRBD2 (7 bases). Between the trimmed V and J ends, which lost 10 bases and 6 bases, there was a span of 16 bases. Germline CDR1 is SGHVS and CDR2 is FQNEAQ. This CDR3 is 13 amino acids long. CDR3 nucleotide sequence: TGTGCCACCTATCCCGGGGGGCTCAATGAGCAGTTCTTC. Translated, it gives CATYPGGLNEQFF.

J is TRBJ2-3 and V is TRBV16; D call uncertain. The CDR3 consists of 13 residues. Looked up from germline, CDR1 is KGHSY and CDR2 is FQNENV. V dropped 2 bases and J dropped 9 bases, with 12 bases sitting between them. This CDR3 reads CASSQVNLATQYF. In nucleotides, the CDR3 is TGTGCCAGCAGCCAAGTAAATTTAGCCACGCAGTATTTT.

V is TRBV10-1 and J is TRBJ2-7; perhaps TRBD2 as D (7 bases). Trimming pared 6 bases from V and 3 bases from J, leaving 18 bases between. This CDR3 contains 15 residues. Looked up from germline, CDR1 is WNHNN and CDR2 is SYGVQD (reference sequence). The CDR3 spells CASRGWGGPDYEQYF. The CDR3 DNA sequence: TGCGCCAGCAGGGGGTGGGGGGGCCCCGACTACGAGCAGTACTTC.

The gene calls are TRBV6-4 and TRBJ2-3, with TRBD2 identical over 11 bases. The germline gives CDR1 MRHNA, CDR2 SNTAGT. This CDR3 spans 15 amino acids. V gave up 2 bases and J gave up 6 bases; unmatched junction bases: 4. CDR3 loop: CASSDGTSGADTQYF. The CDR3 nucleotides are TGTGCCAGCAGTGACGGGACTAGCGGAGCGGATACGCAGTATTTT.

This chain uses TRBV5-4 with TRBJ2-7, with 7 bases that match TRBD1. V dropped 4 bases and J dropped 4; count of bases not matched to a gene: 8. Germline-derived CDR1 and CDR2 are SGHNT and YYREEE (reference sequence). This CDR3 region has 14 residues. The CDR3 region is CASSEGGMYYEQYF. The CDR3 DNA reads as TGTGCCAGCAGCGAAGGGGGCATGTATTACGAGCAGTACTTC.

The chain has TRBV5-8 and TRBJ2-7; possible D gene TRBD1, 6 bases. The CDR3 runs 14 residues. Per germline, CDR1 SGHTS and CDR2 YDEGEE. V lost 6 bases and J lost 2, with 15 bases in between. Here the CDR3 reads CASTQGPIPYEQYF. The CDR3 nucleotides are TGTGCCAGCACCCAGGGGCCAATCCCCTACGAGCAGTACTTC.

This rearrangement joins TRBV9 to TRBJ1-2, with 9 positions matching TRBD1. The CDR3 loop spans 15 amino acids. Trimming removed 4 bases from V and 7 bases from J; junction bases left unmatched: 11. The germline V gene has CDR1 SGDLS and CDR2 YYNGEE. The CDR3: CASSPGQGPLSGYTF. DNA for the CDR3: TGTGCCAGCAGCCCAGGACAGGGGCCACTCTCTGGCTACACCTTC.

V gene TRBV19 combines with J gene TRBJ2-7, with 7 nucleotides matching TRBD1. The length of the CDR3 is 14 residues. Trimming cost V 7 bases and J 0 bases; bases outside gene matches: 6. Germline V gives CDR1 LNHDA, CDR2 SQIVND (reference sequence). CDR3 protein: CASTRTGSSYEQYF. The CDR3 nucleotides read TGTGCCAGTACCCGGACAGGATCCTCCTACGAGCAGTACTTC.

V and J are TRBV19 and TRBJ2-3, with 8 bases matching TRBD1. V lost 3 bases, J lost 5 bases, and 4 bases stayed unmatched. There are 14 residues in the CDR3. From germline, CDR1 is LNHDA and CDR2 SQIVND (reference sequence). CDR3 nucleotide sequence: TGTGCCAGTAGTATCCAGGGGGCGGGAGATACGCAGTATTTT. The encoded protein is CASSIQGAGDTQYF.

V is TRBV7-6 and J is TRBJ2-7; TRBD2 agrees at 10 bases. The CDR3 is 15 residues long. The germline V gene has CDR1 SGHVS and CDR2 FNYEAQ. With V trimmed by 5 bases and J by 10 bases, 14 bases remained unmatched. The CDR3 nucleotides read TGTGCCAGCAGCGGGGCGGGGGGATTAGCGGGGGGCCAGTACTTC. As protein: CASSGAGGLAGGQYF.

This chain uses TRBV6-1 with TRBJ1-1; TRBD1 matches 9 bases. Looked up from germline, CDR1 is MNHNS and CDR2 is SASEGT. The CDR3 has 14 amino acids. Losses at the gene ends were 7 bases for V and 3 bases for J; bases not matched to a gene: 6. The CDR3, as DNA: TGTGCCAGCACTCGGCGGACAGGGGACACTGAAGCTTTCTTT. Protein: CASTRRTGDTEAFF.

The chain is built from TRBV2 and TRBJ1-5, with 9 bases matching TRBD1. The CDR3 totals 15 residues. J was trimmed by 4 bases and V by 3 bases; bases with no gene match: 4. Germline V gene sequence: CDR1 SNHLY, CDR2 FYNNEI. CDR3 sequence: CASSDPDRGNQPQHF. CDR3 DNA: TGTGCCAGCAGTGACCCGGACAGGGGAAATCAGCCCCAGCATTTT.

The chain uses TRBV5-1 and TRBJ2-7; TRBD2 matches at 15 bases. Germline V gene sequence: CDR1 SGHRS, CDR2 YFSETQ. The CDR3 runs 19 residues. V lost 6 bases and J lost 1; bases outside the gene matches: 14. CDR3 region: CASTYMGLAGGPTSYEQYF. In DNA, the CDR3 is TGCGCCAGCACCTATATGGGACTAGCGGGAGGTCCCACTTCCTACGAGCAGTACTTC.

The V gene is TRBV2, the J gene TRBJ1-1; 7 nucleotides match TRBD1. With V trimmed by 5 bases and J by 5 bases, 2 bases remained unmatched. This CDR3 has 12 amino acids. The germline V gene has CDR1 SNHLY and CDR2 FYNNEI. The CDR3 DNA reads TGTGCCAGCAGTAGGGGGCGAACTGAAGCTTTCTTT. Amino acids: CASSRGRTEAFF.

The chain uses TRBV20-1 and TRBJ1-1, with D perhaps matching TRBD1 (6 bases). Trimming left V 5 bases short and J 8 bases short, with 12 bases between. Germline-derived CDR1 and CDR2 are DFQATT and SNEGSKA (reference sequence). CDR3 length: 11 residues. Here the CDR3 reads CSADRRGEAFF. CDR3 in DNA: TGCAGTGCTGACAGGCGGGGGGAAGCTTTCTTT.

The chain links TRBV5-6 to TRBJ1-2; 9 bases match TRBD1. The germline V gene encodes CDR1 SGHDT and CDR2 YYEEEE. The V gene end was trimmed by 6 bases and the J gene end by 5 bases; junction bases not matched to a gene: 8. The CDR3 length is 14 residues. The CDR3: CASTLGQGFYGYTF. In DNA, the CDR3 is TGTGCCAGCACCCTGGGACAGGGATTTTATGGCTACACCTTC. The whole variable domain, remainder taken from reference TRBV5-6 and TRBJ1-2, is DAGVTQSPTHLIKTRGQQVTLRCSPKSGHDTVSWYQQALGQGPQFIFQYYEEEERQRGNFPDRFSGHQFPNYSSELNVNALLLGDSALYLCASTLGQGFYGYTFGSGTRLTVV.

The CDR3: CASSTGNTIYF. CDR3 nucleotides: TGTGCCAGCAGTACAGGAAACACCATATATTTT. V gene TRBV28 combines with J gene TRBJ1-3; D uncertain. CDR1 is MDHEN, CDR2 SYDVKM, per germline. CDR3 length: 11 amino acids. Trimming left V 5 bases short and J 4 bases short, with 3 bases between. Looking up the rest from reference TRBV28 and TRBJ1-3 gives the full variable domain: DVKVTQSSRYLVKRTGEKVFLECVQDMDHENMFWYRQDPGLGLRLIYFSYDVKMKEKGDIPEGYSVSREKKERFSLILESASTNQTSMYLCASSTGNTIYFGEGSWLTVV.